The 13 T cell receptor beta chains in this list originate from one sample, sequenced in a study of blood T cell repertoires in COVID-19. Data came from immunoSEQ multiplex PCR; TCRdb stores just in-frame clones and leaves some out. The repertoire holds around 170,000 clones, with 84% as singletons. Sequences were obtained from peripheral blood. The receptors originated from a man aged 18 to 29 with active or convalescent COVID-19.

The chain carries TRBV7-9 and TRBJ1-4; 7 nucleotides line up with TRBD1. V shed 6 bases and J 8 bases; nucleotides not matched to a gene: 12. Per the germline V gene, CDR1 is SEHNR and CDR2 is FQNEAQ (reference sequence). This CDR3 region has 15 residues. The chain's CDR3 is CASSLLTGDVEKLFF. CDR3 sequence (DNA): TGTGCCAGCAGTTTATTAACAGGGGACGTAGAAAAACTGTTTTTT.

J is TRBJ1-5 and V is TRBV28; TRBD1 matches at 9 bases. Germline lookup yields CDR1 MDHEN and CDR2 SYDVKM. CDR3 length: 22 amino acids. V trimming: 4 bases; J trimming: 0 bases; junction bases outside the gene matches: 22. The CDR3 spells CASSSLRDRAQITFYSNQPQHF. The CDR3 bases are TGTGCCAGCAGTTCCCTACGGGACAGGGCCCAAATTACCTTTTATAGCAATCAGCCCCAGCATTTT.

This chain connects TRBV18 to TRBJ2-5; 7 positions agree with TRBD1. Looked up from germline, CDR1 is KGHSH and CDR2 is LQKENI. The CDR3 length is 13 residues. J gave up 5 bases and V 5 bases, and 5 bases lay outside the gene matches. The DNA for the CDR3 is TGTGCCAGCTCAGCGACAGGGATGGAGACCCAGTACTTC. This sequence encodes CASSATGMETQYF.

V usage is TRBV7-2 and J usage is TRBJ2-7, with 10 bases that match TRBD2. The junction had 6 bases not matched to a gene; V was cut back by 3 bases and J by 1 base. Looked up from germline, CDR1 is SGHTA and CDR2 is FQGNSA. The CDR3 consists of 16 residues. The CDR3 is CASSFSSSGGSYEQYF. In nucleotides, the CDR3 is TGTGCCAGCAGCTTTTCCTCTAGCGGGGGATCCTACGAGCAGTACTTC. The whole variable domain, filled in from reference TRBV7-2 and TRBJ2-7, reads GAGVSQSPSNKVTEKGKDVELRCDPISGHTALYWYRQSLGQGLEFLIYFQGNSAPDKSGLPSDRFSAERTGGSVSTLTIQRTQQEDSAVYLCASSFSSSGGSYEQYFGPGTRLTVT.

The V call is TRBV5-1, the J call TRBJ2-5; 9 nucleotides match TRBD2. The length of the CDR3 is 16 residues. J gave up 4 bases and V 3 bases, and 10 bases lay outside the gene matches. In germline, CDR1 is SGHRS, CDR2 YFSETQ. The CDR3 sequence is CASSSLSGLATETQYF. DNA for the CDR3: TGCGCCAGCAGCTCACTCAGCGGACTAGCGACAGAGACCCAGTACTTC.

The chain combines TRBV4-2 with TRBJ2-2; 14 bases map to TRBD2. The junction had 0 bases not matched to a gene; V was cut back by 0 bases and J by 6 bases. The germline gives CDR1 LGHNA, CDR2 YNFKEQ. CDR3 size: 16 residues. The CDR3 DNA reads TGTGCCAGCAGCCAAGAGGGACTAGCGGGAGCCGGGGAGCTGTTTTTT. Translation gives CASSQEGLAGAGELFF.

This sequence joins TRBV19 and TRBJ1-3; the D is unclear. With 6 bases removed from V and 0 bases from J, the gap between germline ends came to 15 bases. The CDR3 spans 16 residues. Germline lookup yields CDR1 LNHDA and CDR2 SQIVND (reference sequence). The CDR3 DNA reads as TGTGCCAGTAGGTTGGGCAAACACAACTCTGGAAACACCATATATTTT. Amino acids: CASRLGKHNSGNTIYF.

In DNA form, the CDR3 reads TGTGCCAGCAGCTTATCGACTAGTCAGGGAACGCAGTATTTT. Its protein product is CASSLSTSQGTQYF. This chain uses TRBV7-3 with TRBJ2-3; perhaps TRBD2 as D (6 bases). Germline-derived CDR1 and CDR2 are SGHTA and FQGTGA. Between the trimmed V and J ends, which lost 2 bases and 9 bases, there was a span of 15 bases. The CDR3 has 14 residues.

The rearrangement links TRBV10-1 to TRBJ2-3; 7 bases are shared with TRBD2. CDR3 length: 14 amino acids. CDR1 is WNHNN and CDR2 is SYGVQD in the germline V gene (reference sequence). Germline trimming cut 2 bases from V and 7 bases from J; bases unmatched to any gene: 6. The CDR3 sequence is CASSEGLAEHTQYF. CDR3 coding DNA: TGCGCCAGCAGTGAGGGGCTAGCGGAACATACGCAGTATTTT.

The genes are TRBV7-8 and TRBJ2-2; 12 bases agree with TRBD2. Germline V gene lookup returns CDR1 SGHVS and CDR2 FQNEAQ. The CDR3 is 17 residues long. J lost 1 base, V lost 2 bases, and 2 bases had no gene match. The DNA for the CDR3 is TGTGCCAGCAGCTTACCGACTAGCGGGGGGAACACCGGGGAGCTGTTTTTT. Translated: CASSLPTSGGNTGELFF.

The chain employs TRBV6-5 and TRBJ1-2, with D uncertain. Trimming cost V 0 bases and J 1 base, with 9 bases left between them. Per germline, CDR1 MNHEY and CDR2 SVGAGI. This CDR3 is built from 15 residues. The chain's CDR3 is CASSYSLRSNYGYTF. CDR3 DNA: TGTGCCAGCAGTTACTCCCTGCGGAGTAACTATGGCTACACCTTC.

The chain combines TRBV15 with TRBJ2-2, with 11 nucleotides matching TRBD1. Germline trimming cut 1 base from V and 6 bases from J; bases unmatched to any gene: 4. The CDR3 loop spans 16 amino acids. In germline, CDR1 is LNHNV, CDR2 YYDKDF (reference sequence). In DNA form, the CDR3 reads TGTGCCACCAGCAGAGGGAGGACAGGGGGCTCCGGGGAGCTGTTTTTT. This codes for CATSRGRTGGSGELFF.

V gene TRBV19 combines with J gene TRBJ2-1; 8 bases agree with TRBD1. The germline CDR1 and CDR2 sequences are LNHDA and SQIVND (reference sequence). After removal of 7 bases from V and 4 bases from J, the junction contained 6 bases not matched to a gene. The CDR3 length is 14 residues. CDR3 DNA sequence: TGTGCCAGTAACAAACAGGGGGTATACAATGAGCAGTTCTTC. Translation gives CASNKQGVYNEQFF.